This T cell receptor (beta chain) was recorded in a study of quantifying T cell responses using KT2 cells. Study-level background: cDNA was made from DNase-treated RNA using alpha and beta constant primers.

The table lists this clonotype with many counts. The CDR3 totals 15 residues. The V gene lost 7 bases and the J gene lost 0 bases, with 15 bases spanning the gap. CDR1 is LNHDA, CDR2 SQIVND, per germline (reference sequence). The cDNA 3' end received a ligated oligonucleotide with a UMI. An equimolar mix of RC1.1 and RC1.2 primed the beta chain across TRBC1 and TRBC2. MiXCR, applied by TCRdb to the UMI-ligation and nested PCR reads, yields one record per CDR3 protein. The sample records about 33,000 distinct CDR3 sequences, about 9.3% being singletons. The sample comprised PBMCs spiked with cells of the T cell clone KT2. The sequence was obtained from a human donor. The chain is built from TRBV19 and TRBJ1-2, with D possibly being TRBD1 (5 bases). CDR3 bases: TGTGCCAGTATGGGGCCAGGGAGCGCTAACTATGGCTACACCTTC. It specifies CASMGPGSANYGYTF.